This T cell receptor beta chain was identified during a study of STAT3 mutations in large granular lymphocyte leukemia. Study at large: Canonical activating STAT3 mutations were detected in roughly half of the longitudinally sequenced T-LGLL patients. Overall study findings and caveats: Every T-LGLL patient had at least one immunodominant TCRbeta clonotype. Sampling intervals varied between patients and samples. A small but highly pathogenic clone may have been missed.

Germline-derived CDR1 and CDR2 are SEHNR and FQNEAQ (reference sequence). The CDR3 loop spans 15 amino acids. Trimming removed 3 bases from V and 7 bases from J; junction bases left unmatched: 9. Concerning this clone itself: Its antigen is not known.

Produced via immunoSEQ multiplex PCR; TCRdb's table is partial and in-frame only. The sample yields tens of thousands of clones, approximately 90% seen once. Specimen: PBMCs. The genes are TRBV7-9 and TRBJ2-5; TRBD2 agrees at 9 bases. The sequence was obtained from a human donor with T large granular lymphocyte leukemia. Some clones in this sample may be carry-over from other donors' samples. The CDR3 coding sequence is TGTGCCAGCAGCTTGGCGGGGGGGCGTGAAGGGACCCAGTACTTC. Amino acid sequence: CASSLAGGREGTQYF.